This entry features one TCR beta chain sequence. Antigen specificity is unknown. This may arise from a read error, as a much more abundant clone is one base away. The sample is drawn from a study of tumor and adjacent non-tumor tissue in lung cancer. No cell sorting was done before RNA was extracted from the tissue. The normal lung tissue was taken more than 3 cm from the tumor edge. Germline CDR1 and CDR2: MNHEY and SVGEGT. This CDR3 region has 14 residues. Broader study findings: Tumor repertoires had a smaller top 100 clone share than normal lung.

The library came from three nested PCR rounds adapted from ARM-PCR protocols. TCRdb processed the multiplex PCR reads anew with MiXCR; each CDR3 protein has one entry. The sample yields approximately 77,000 distinct CDR3 sequences, 80% to 90% seen once. The sequence came from a man between 60 and 75 years old with non-small cell lung cancer. The specimen sequenced was distant non-tumor lung tissue. V is TRBV6-2 or TRBV6-3 and J is TRBJ1-6, with D perhaps matching TRBD1 (5 bases). CDR3 loop: CVSRPTADFSPLHF. CDR3 nucleotides: TGTGTCAGCCGTCCGACAGCCGACTTCTCACCCCTCCACTTT.